This TCR beta chain was identified in a study of T cell repertoires in cytomegalovirus infection. Study-wide context: Newly reported HLA-C-restricted and thoroughly characterized HLA-B-restricted CMV epitopes were employed. Public signatures in TCR beta pointed to CMV infection and matching HLA type. Study-level points and caveats: The ex vivo response showed dominance by HLA-C-restricted CMV-specific TCR beta clonotypes.

A single record per CDR3 protein comes from TCRdb applying MiXCR to the reads. Of 100,000 to 150,000 distinct CDR3 sequences in the sample, 25% to 35% were seen once. This clonotype was found a few times. The antigen is unknown. Germline CDR1 is MNHEY and CDR2 is SMNVEV (reference sequence). The V gene lost 5 bases and the J gene lost 7 bases, with 12 bases spanning the gap. The CDR3 length is 14 residues. The sequencing used CD8+ T cells from cultured PBMCs, collected from culture after CMV antigen stimulation. J is TRBJ1-6 and V is TRBV27; no reliable D call. The TCR sequence derives from a human donor in good health (CMV status not recorded). Some clones in this sample may be carry-over from other donors' samples. The chain's CDR3 is CASSLRHKNSPLHF. The CDR3 DNA is TGTGCCAGCAGTCTGAGACATAAAAATTCACCCCTCCACTTT.